The clone carrying this TCR beta chain was seen a single time. This entry is derived from a study of blood T cell repertoires in COVID-19. V lost 4 bases and J lost 6; bases outside the gene matches: 6. The CDR3 length is 14 residues. In germline, CDR1 is MNHEY, CDR2 SVGEGT. Here immunoSEQ multiplex PCR was the method, and the copy in TCRdb shows in-frame clones only, minus some. This repertoire shows 100,000 or so clones, approximately 80% found once; its top ten account for around 4.1%. The sequenced sample consisted of peripheral blood. V and J are TRBV6-2 or TRBV6-3 and TRBJ2-1, with 7 bases lining up with TRBD1. This TCR came from a man between 60 and 75 years old with acute or convalescent COVID-19. CDR3 DNA: TGTGCCAGCAGTTCCCCGACAGGGCGCAATGAGCAGTTCTTC. Its protein is CASSSPTGRNEQFF.